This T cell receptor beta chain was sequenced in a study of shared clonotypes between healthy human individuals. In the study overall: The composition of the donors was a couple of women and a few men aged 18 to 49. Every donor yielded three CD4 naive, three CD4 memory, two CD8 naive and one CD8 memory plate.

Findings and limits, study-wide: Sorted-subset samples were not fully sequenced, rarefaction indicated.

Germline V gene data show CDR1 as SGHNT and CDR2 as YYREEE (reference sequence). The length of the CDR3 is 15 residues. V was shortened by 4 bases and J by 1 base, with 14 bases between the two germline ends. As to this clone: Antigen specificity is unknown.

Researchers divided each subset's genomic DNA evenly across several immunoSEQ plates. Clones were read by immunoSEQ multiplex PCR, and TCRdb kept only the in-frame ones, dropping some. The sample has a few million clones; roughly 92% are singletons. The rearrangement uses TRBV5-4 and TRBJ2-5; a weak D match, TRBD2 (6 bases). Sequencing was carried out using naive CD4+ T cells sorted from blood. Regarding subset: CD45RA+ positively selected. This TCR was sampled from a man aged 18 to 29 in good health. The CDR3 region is CASSRRLGPQETQYF. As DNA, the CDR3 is TGTGCCAGCAGCCGAAGACTAGGCCCCCAAGAGACCCAGTACTTC.